This T cell receptor beta chain was sequenced for a study of CD8+ T cells in alopecia areata. On the study more broadly: Oral tofacitinib, 5 to 10 mg twice daily, was given in an open-label trial. Study-level findings and limits: Tissue-resident alphabeta T cells belonging to normal skin likewise get sequenced within scalp specimens. Mice gave a clearer picture of TCR sharing than patients did, possibly for HLA-related reasons. Greater clonality was observed in lesional scalp samples, especially alopecia totalis/universalis, versus normal scalp.

V lost 1 base and J 0 bases, leaving 7 bases between the germline ends. Germline CDR1 GTSNPN, CDR2 SVGIG (reference sequence). The CDR3 consists of 14 residues. This clone has just a few counts. The antigen is undetermined. Treatment: oral pan-JAK inhibitor, 5-10 mg twice daily. Sequencing templates came from extracted RNA that was reverse transcribed into cDNA. The assay was immunoSEQ multiplex PCR, and TCRdb's table has in-frame clones only and misses some. The sample consists of 190,000 or so clones, roughly 53% of them appearing once. V gene TRBV30 combines with J gene TRBJ1-5, with D tentatively TRBD1 (6 bases). The receptor's source is a human donor with alopecia areata. The source material was CD8+ T cells sorted from blood, sampled at week 24, from a patient treated with tofacitinib. Written as DNA, the CDR3 is TGTGCCTGGAGTGAACAGGGTAGCAATCAGCCCCAGCATTTT. Its translation: CAWSEQGSNQPQHF.